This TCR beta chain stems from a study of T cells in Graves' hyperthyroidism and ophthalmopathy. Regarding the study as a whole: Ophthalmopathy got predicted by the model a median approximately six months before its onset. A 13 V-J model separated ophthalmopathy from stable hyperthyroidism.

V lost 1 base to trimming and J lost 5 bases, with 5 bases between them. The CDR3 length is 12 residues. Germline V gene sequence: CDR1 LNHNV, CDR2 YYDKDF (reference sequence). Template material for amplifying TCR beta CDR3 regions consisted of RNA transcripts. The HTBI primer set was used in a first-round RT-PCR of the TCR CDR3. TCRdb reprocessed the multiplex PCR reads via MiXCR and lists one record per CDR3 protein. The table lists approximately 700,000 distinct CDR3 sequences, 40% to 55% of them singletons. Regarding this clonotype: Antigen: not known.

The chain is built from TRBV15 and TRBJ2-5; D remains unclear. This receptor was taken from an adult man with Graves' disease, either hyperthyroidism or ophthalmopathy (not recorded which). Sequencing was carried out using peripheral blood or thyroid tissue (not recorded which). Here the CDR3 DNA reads TGTGCCACCAGCAGAGTGGGGGAGACCCAGTACTTC. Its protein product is CATSRVGETQYF.